The 16 T cell receptor beta chains below all came from one sample that was sequenced in a study of OX40 agonist ivuxolimab in advanced cancers. The repertoire was sequenced with immunoSEQ multiplex PCR; TCRdb's copy has only in-frame clones and lacks some. This table holds about 93,000 clones, 90% to 95% found once. This sample comprised CD4+ or CD8+ T cells sorted from blood, obtained in a trial of the OX40 agonist ivuxolimab. The origin of the receptors is an adult with an advanced solid tumor such as melanoma, head and neck, liver or kidney cancer.

The rearrangement links TRBV25-1 to TRBJ2-3, with D perhaps being TRBD1 or TRBD2 (6 bases each). This CDR3 comprises 15 residues. V was cut by 8 bases and J by 2 bases, with 17 bases left in between. Germline V lookup: CDR1 MGHDK, CDR2 SYGVNS. CDR3 nucleotides: TGTGCCAGCCAACAGCACAGGGAGGCCACAGATACGCAGTATTTT. Translating it yields CASQQHREATDTQYF.

The rearrangement uses TRBV2 and TRBJ2-5; the match to TRBD2 covers 9 bases. Germline-derived CDR1 and CDR2 are SNHLY and FYNNEI. The CDR3 is made up of 15 amino acids. Trimming cost V 3 bases and J 7 bases; bases outside gene matches: 9. CDR3 residues: CASSDDAGGPGTQYF. CDR3 nucleotides: TGTGCCAGCAGTGATGACGCGGGGGGGCCGGGGACCCAGTACTTC.

The chain uses TRBV30 and TRBJ2-5, with a tentative D call TRBD1 (6 bases). Germline V gives CDR1 GTSNPN, CDR2 SVGIG (reference sequence). V was clipped by 8 bases and J by 1 base, with 14 bases between them. This CDR3 is 13 amino acids long. CDR3 coding DNA: TGTGCCGAGCGTTTACAGGGCCAAGAGACCCAGTACTTC. Its translation is CAERLQGQETQYF. Full variable domain (outside the CDR3, taken from reference TRBV30 and TRBJ2-5): SQTIHQWPATLVQPVGSPLSLECTVEGTSNPNLYWYRQAAGRGLQLLFYSVGIGQISSEVPQNLSASRPQDRQFILSSKKLLLSDSGFYLCAERLQGQETQYFGPGTRLLVL.

J is TRBJ2-7 and V is TRBV30; 11 nucleotides match TRBD2. Trimming took 1 base from V and 4 from J; bases not matched to a gene: 9. The CDR3 is 16 residues long. Germline CDR1 GTSNPN, CDR2 SVGIG (reference sequence). CDR3 sequence (DNA): TGTGCCTGGAGTGGGGCTAGCGGGAGGACCTCTTACGAGCAGTACTTC. This translates into CAWSGASGRTSYEQYF.

This chain connects TRBV5-4 to TRBJ2-5, with TRBD1 identical over 8 bases. The CDR3 runs 16 residues. Germline trimming cut 0 bases from V and 7 bases from J; bases unmatched to any gene: 11. Germline CDR1 SGHNT, CDR2 YYREEE (reference sequence). The CDR3 sequence: CASSLVSTGESGTQYF. CDR3 bases: TGTGCCAGCAGCTTGGTGTCGACAGGGGAGTCCGGGACCCAGTACTTC.

The chain carries TRBV9 and TRBJ2-5, with D perhaps assigned TRBD1 or TRBD2 (5 bases each). The V gene lost 3 bases and the J gene lost 3 bases, with 21 bases spanning the gap. Germline CDR1 SGDLS, CDR2 YYNGEE. This CDR3 is 17 amino acids long. CDR3 loop: CASSARAGTDYKETQYF. DNA of the CDR3: TGTGCCAGCAGCGCACGGGCCGGGACCGACTATAAAGAGACCCAGTACTTC.

This clone was seen only once. The chain recombines TRBV10-3 with TRBJ2-5, with 11 bases lining up with TRBD2. Germline CDR1 ENHRY, CDR2 SYGVKD. This CDR3 contains 15 residues. The junction had 12 bases not matched to a gene; V was cut back by 6 bases and J by 9 bases. Here the CDR3 reads CAISAEGLAVAPQYF. The CDR3 coding sequence is TGTGCCATCAGCGCCGAGGGACTAGCGGTGGCGCCCCAGTACTTC.

The sample holds one count of this clone. The gene calls are TRBV29-1 and TRBJ1-2; D remains unclear. Deletions cut 7 bases from V and 0 bases from J, with 6 bases between. Germline CDR1 SQVTM, CDR2 ANQGSEA. This CDR3 spans 11 amino acids. CDR3 coding DNA: TGCAGCGCCACAGCTAACTATGGCTACACCTTC. As protein: CSATANYGYTF.

Concerning this clone: The junction differs from germline at one of its ends, possibly a read error. The chain couples TRBV6-6 to TRBJ2-7, with D possibly matching TRBD2 (6 bases). Germline CDR1 reads MNHNY; CDR2 reads SVGAGI (reference sequence). This CDR3 is built from 12 residues. The CDR3: CASSYQEGGQNF. Here the CDR3 DNA reads TGTGCCAGCAGTTACCAGGAGGGCGGGCAGAACTTC.

CDR3 amino acids: CASSLDLSYNEQFF. CDR3 DNA sequence: TGTGCCAGCAGCCTGGACCTCTCCTACAATGAGCAGTTCTTC. V usage is TRBV7-9 and J usage is TRBJ2-1, with D uncertain. This CDR3 contains 14 residues. V dropped 5 bases and J dropped 0 bases, with 8 bases sitting between them. Looked up from germline, CDR1 is SEHNR and CDR2 is FQNEAQ (reference sequence). Drawing the rest from reference TRBV7-9 and TRBJ2-1, the complete variable domain is DTGVSQNPRHKITKRGQNVTFRCDPISEHNRLYWYRQTLGQGPEFLTYFQNEAQLEKSRLLSDRFSAERPKGSFSTLEIQRTEQGDSAMYLCASSLDLSYNEQFFGPGTRLTVL.

This clone was seen once. The V call is TRBV5-1, the J call TRBJ1-2; D is undetermined. Trimming removed 4 bases at V and 5 bases at J, with 18 bases between. This CDR3 is 15 amino acids long. Germline V gene sequence: CDR1 SGHRS, CDR2 YFSETQ. The CDR3 DNA follows: TGCGCCAGCAGCCCACGAGGCCAGGTAAGGTATGGCTACACCTTC. Its protein is CASSPRGQVRYGYTF.

This clone occurred once. The chain carries TRBV11-2 and TRBJ2-2; TRBD1 agrees at 7 bases. From germline, CDR1 is SGHAT and CDR2 FQNNGV. The CDR3 consists of 15 residues. With V trimmed by 5 bases and J by 2 bases, 5 bases remained unmatched. The CDR3 here is CASSPQGGNTGELFF. In nucleotides, the CDR3 is TGTGCCAGCAGCCCCCAAGGGGGCAACACCGGGGAGCTGTTTTTT. The variable domain in full, completed from reference TRBV11-2 and TRBJ2-2, reads EAGVAQSPRYKIIEKRQSVAFWCNPISGHATLYWYQQILGQGPKLLIQFQNNGVVDDSQLPKDRFSAERLKGVDSTLKIQPAKLEDSAVYLCASSPQGGNTGELFFGEGSRLTVL.

The rearrangement joins TRBV21-1 to TRBJ2-5; TRBD1 was called by the table and not checked on the DNA. TRBV21-1 is reported as a pseudogene. This CDR3 has 14 amino acids. The CDR3 loop is CASSKDRDWETQYF. The CDR3 region has the DNA TGTGCCAGCAGCAAGGACAGGGATTGGGAGACCCAGTACTTC.

The chain employs TRBV14 and TRBJ2-5; D is possibly TRBD2 (5 bases). V was pared by 6 bases and J by 3 bases, with 20 bases between. The CDR3 consists of 16 residues. Germline V gene lookup returns CDR1 SGHDN and CDR2 FVKESK. As DNA, the CDR3 is TGTGCCAGCAGTCCCTTCCGGACTTGGCTTAAAGAGACCCAGTACTTC. It specifies CASSPFRTWLKETQYF.

V usage is TRBV6-1 and J usage is TRBJ1-6; D is uncertain. This CDR3 has 13 amino acids. V was shortened by 10 bases and J by 1 base, with 8 bases between the two germline ends. Germline V gene lookup returns CDR1 MNHNS and CDR2 SASEGT. CDR3 loop: CATSGSYNSPLHF. CDR3 coding DNA: TGTGCCACTTCCGGTTCCTATAATTCACCCCTCCACTTT.

This chain links TRBV30 with TRBJ1-2, with D tentatively TRBD1 (6 bases). Deletions cut 0 bases from V and 0 bases from J, with 8 bases between. The CDR3 is made up of 14 amino acids. Germline V CDR1 and CDR2: GTSNPN, SVGIG (reference sequence). CDR3 sequence: CAWSVGHPNYGYTF. DNA of the CDR3: TGTGCCTGGAGTGTGGGACACCCTAACTATGGCTACACCTTC.